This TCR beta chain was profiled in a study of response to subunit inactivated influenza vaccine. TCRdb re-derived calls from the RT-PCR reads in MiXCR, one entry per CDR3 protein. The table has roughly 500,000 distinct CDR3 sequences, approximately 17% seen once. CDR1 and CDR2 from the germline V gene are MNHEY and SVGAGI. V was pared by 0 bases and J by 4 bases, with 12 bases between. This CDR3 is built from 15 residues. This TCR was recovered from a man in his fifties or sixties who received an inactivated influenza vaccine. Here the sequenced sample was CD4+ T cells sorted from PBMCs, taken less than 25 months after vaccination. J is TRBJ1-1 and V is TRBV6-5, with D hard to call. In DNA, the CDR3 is TGTGCCAGCAGTTACTCGCGGCCCGTGGTCACTGAAGCTTTCTTT. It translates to CASSYSRPVVTEAFF.